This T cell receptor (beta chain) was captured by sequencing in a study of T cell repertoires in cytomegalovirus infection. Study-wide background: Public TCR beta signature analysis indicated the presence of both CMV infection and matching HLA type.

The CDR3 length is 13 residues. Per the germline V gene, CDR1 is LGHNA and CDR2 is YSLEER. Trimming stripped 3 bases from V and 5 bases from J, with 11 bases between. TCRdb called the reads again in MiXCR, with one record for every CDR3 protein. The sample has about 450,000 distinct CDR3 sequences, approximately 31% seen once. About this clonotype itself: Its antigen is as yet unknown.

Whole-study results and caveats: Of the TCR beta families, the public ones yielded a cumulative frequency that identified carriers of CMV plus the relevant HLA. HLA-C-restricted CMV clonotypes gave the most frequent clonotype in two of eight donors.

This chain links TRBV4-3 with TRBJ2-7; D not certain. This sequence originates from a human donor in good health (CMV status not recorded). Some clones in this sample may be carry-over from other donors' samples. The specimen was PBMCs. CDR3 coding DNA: TGCGCCAGCAGCCATACCCTCCGGGACGAGCAGTACTTC. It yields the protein CASSHTLRDEQYF.